These 12 T cell receptor beta chains share one sample of origin, sequenced in a study of blood T cell repertoires in COVID-19. Profiling relied on immunoSEQ multiplex PCR, and the TCRdb table lists in-frame clones only, not all of them. The profile covers 100,000 or so clones, with more than 80% appearing a single time and 10% to 15% taken by the ten largest. The source material was peripheral blood. The receptor set was obtained from a human donor in a cohort sampled during active COVID-19.

The V and J genes are TRBV6-5 and TRBJ1-5; D might be TRBD1 (5 bases). Germline CDR1 and CDR2: MNHEY and SVGAGI. The CDR3 spans 15 residues. Trimming took off 6 bases at V and 5 bases at J, with 17 bases between the two ends. In nucleotides, the CDR3 is TGTGCCAGCAGACAGGCCGGTAGGATACATCAGCCCCAGCATTTT. Protein: CASRQAGRIHQPQHF.

This chain connects TRBV3-1 (or the pseudogene TRBV3-2) to TRBJ1-1, with D tentatively TRBD1 (6 bases). CDR1 and CDR2 (germline): LGHDT, YNNKEL (reference sequence). The CDR3 has 15 residues. V lost 4 bases and J lost 5, with 17 bases in between. CDR3 DNA sequence: TGTGCCAGCAGCCCCGCAGGGGAGTTAGGGACTGAAGCTTTCTTT. It specifies CASSPAGELGTEAFF.

J is TRBJ2-3 and V is TRBV3-1 (or the pseudogene TRBV3-2), with 9 bases matching TRBD1. The germline V gene has CDR1 LGHDT and CDR2 YNNKEL (reference sequence). V dropped 1 base and J dropped 4; count of bases not matched to a gene: 12. This CDR3 spans 18 amino acids. CDR3 region: CASSQVEFTGGMADTQYF. CDR3 bases: TGTGCCAGCAGCCAAGTGGAGTTTACAGGGGGCATGGCAGATACGCAGTATTTT.

This chain links TRBV5-1 with TRBJ1-6; TRBD1 might be the D (6 bases). The CDR3 totals 15 residues. Deletions cut 3 bases from V and 4 bases from J, with 11 bases between. Germline loops: CDR1 SGHRS, CDR2 YFSETQ. For the CDR3, the DNA is TGCGCCAGCAGCTGGGCCGGACAGTATAATTCACCCCTCCACTTT. It yields the protein CASSWAGQYNSPLHF.

CDR3 protein: CASSLGPAGGQETQYF. The CDR3 coding sequence is TGTGCCAGCAGCCTTGGTCCAGCGGGGGGGCAAGAGACCCAGTACTTC. The chain is built from TRBV9 and TRBJ2-5; TRBD2 matches at 10 bases. Germline V CDR1 and CDR2: SGDLS, YYNGEE. V shed 4 bases and J 2 bases; nucleotides not matched to a gene: 8. The CDR3 is made up of 16 amino acids.

The genes are TRBV30 and TRBJ1-2; D remains unclear. Trimming stripped 1 base from V and 2 bases from J, with 5 bases between. The CDR3 spans 12 residues. CDR1 GTSNPN and CDR2 SVGIG come from the germline V gene (reference sequence). The CDR3: CAWSATNYGYTF. The CDR3 coding sequence is TGTGCCTGGAGTGCGACAAACTATGGCTACACCTTC.

V is TRBV10-1 and J is TRBJ2-5; D is unclear. Per the germline V gene, CDR1 is WNHNN and CDR2 is SYGVQD (reference sequence). The CDR3 is 13 residues long. V was cut by 0 bases and J by 4 bases, with 6 bases left in between. As DNA, the CDR3 is TGCGCCAGCAGTGAGTCGTCTAGAGAGACCCAGTACTTC. It specifies CASSESSRETQYF.

This chain links TRBV7-3 with TRBJ2-7; unclear D gene. V was shortened by 2 bases and J by 6 bases, with 14 bases between the two germline ends. The germline CDR1 and CDR2 sequences are SGHTA and FQGTGA. This CDR3 is built from 14 residues. CDR3 sequence reads: CASSLGSPPLEQYF. The DNA for the CDR3 is TGTGCCAGCAGCTTAGGCTCTCCGCCGCTCGAGCAGTACTTC.

A remark on this clone: This sample includes further DNA sequences coding for the same CDR3. The rearrangement uses TRBV6-1 and TRBJ2-7; a weak D match, TRBD1 (6 bases). Between the trimmed V and J ends, which lost 1 base and 4 bases, there was a span of 11 bases. In germline, CDR1 is MNHNS, CDR2 SASEGT. CDR3 size: 14 residues. This CDR3 reads CASSEGQGLYEQYF. In DNA form, the CDR3 reads TGTGCCAGCAGTGAAGGGCAGGGGTTATACGAGCAGTACTTC.

The chain combines TRBV7-2 with TRBJ2-7, with TRBD1 as a possible D gene (6 bases). Germline V CDR1 and CDR2: SGHTA, FQGNSA. The CDR3 has 15 amino acids. Between the trimmed V and J ends, which lost 1 base and 2 bases, there was a span of 12 bases. The chain's CDR3 is CASSLGGQGPYEQYF. CDR3 in DNA: TGTGCCAGCAGCTTAGGGGGGCAGGGCCCCTACGAGCAGTACTTC.

The chain joins TRBV6-5 to TRBJ1-3; D is undetermined. Between the trimmed V and J ends, which lost 7 bases and 0 bases, there was a span of 7 bases. CDR1 is MNHEY and CDR2 is SVGAGI in the germline V gene. The CDR3 loop spans 13 amino acids. The CDR3 protein is CASTLYSGNTIYF. The CDR3, as DNA: TGTGCCAGCACTCTGTACTCTGGAAACACCATATATTTT.

The chain combines TRBV15 with TRBJ1-2; the D gene is possibly TRBD1 (5 bases). The CDR3 covers 11 residues. From germline, CDR1 is LNHNV and CDR2 YYDKDF (reference sequence). Trimming removed 3 bases from V and 8 bases from J, with 7 bases in between. CDR3 sequence reads: CATSSNRGYTF. The CDR3 DNA reads TGTGCCACCAGCAGCAACAGGGGCTACACCTTC.